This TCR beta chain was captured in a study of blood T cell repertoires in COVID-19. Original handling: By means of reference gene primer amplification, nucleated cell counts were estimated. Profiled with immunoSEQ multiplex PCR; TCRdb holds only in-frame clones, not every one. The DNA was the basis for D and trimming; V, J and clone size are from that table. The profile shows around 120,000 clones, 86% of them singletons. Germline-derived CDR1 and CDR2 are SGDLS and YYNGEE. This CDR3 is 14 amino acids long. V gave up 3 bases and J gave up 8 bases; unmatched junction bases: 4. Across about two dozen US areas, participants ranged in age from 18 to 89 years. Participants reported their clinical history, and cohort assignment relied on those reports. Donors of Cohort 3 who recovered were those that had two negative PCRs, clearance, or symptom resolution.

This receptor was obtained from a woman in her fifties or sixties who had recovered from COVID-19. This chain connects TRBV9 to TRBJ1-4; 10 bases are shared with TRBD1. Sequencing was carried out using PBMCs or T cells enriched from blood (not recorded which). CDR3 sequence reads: CASSGQGAGEKLFF. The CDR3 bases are TGTGCCAGCAGCGGACAGGGGGCAGGGGAAAAACTGTTTTTT.